This is a list of T cell receptor beta chains from one sample in a study of beta chain features in type 1 diabetes. Using immunoSEQ multiplex PCR, the repertoire was profiled, and TCRdb retains in-frame clones only, with some absent. This repertoire shows 850,000 to 900,000 clones, roughly 17% found once; its top ten account for around 0.02%. The sample was naive CD4+ T cells from blood. The source of these receptors is a woman aged 18-30 years in good health. Both conserved end residues are trimmed from each CDR3.

V gene	J gene	CDR3 protein
TRBV28	TRBJ1-1	ASSLGTEAF
TRBV27	TRBJ2-1	ASSLSHGLAGGKQQF
TRBV15	TRBJ1-5	ATSRQRGTNQPQH
TRBV19	TRBJ2-6	ASSLAAAGANVLT
TRBV5-1	TRBJ2-3	ASSPDREGNTQY
TRBV7-6	TRBJ2-2	ASSLRRGGPGTGELF
TRBV4-1	TRBJ2-1	ASSRDSYNEQF
TRBV7-3	TRBJ2-1	ASSLHSGQVDNEQF
TRBV28	TRBJ2-5	ASSSLQVGVETQY
TRBV28	TRBJ2-7	ASTLAGVSYEQY
TRBV7-6	TRBJ1-5	ASSLEAGGQPQH
TRBV19	TRBJ1-5	ASSIAGGRHQPQH
TRBV28	TRBJ2-7	ASSLAGVSPYEQY
TRBV6-5	TRBJ1-2	ASSYRGYYGYT
TRBV5-1	TRBJ2-1	ASSLDGQGYNEQF
TRBV14	TRBJ2-1	ASSLLAYNEQF
TRBV19	TRBJ2-3	ASSNARTGASDTQY
TRBV7-2	TRBJ2-1	ASSLSLYNEQF
TRBV7-2	TRBJ2-7	ASSYGTSSHEQY
TRBV7-3	TRBJ2-1	ASSNRGYEQF
TRBV28	TRBJ2-1	ATLLLNEQF
TRBV20-1	TRBJ2-7	SVPGAYEQY
TRBV7-2	TRBJ1-1	ASSLEGKGTEAF
TRBV10-3	TRBJ2-2	AIGGTGELF
TRBV20-1	TRBJ1-2	SAHLAYGYT
TRBV10-3	TRBJ2-7	AISDHAGTHYEQY
TRBV19	TRBJ2-5	ASSRTSGPLVETQY
TRBV9	TRBJ1-1	ASSVQGENTEAF
TRBV29-1	TRBJ2-1	SVDLLAGGDNEQF
TRBV5-1	TRBJ2-5	ASSRLAGGLQETQY
TRBV5-1	TRBJ2-5	ASSFKGRGTQY
TRBV9	TRBJ1-1	ASSVVAGGTEAF
TRBV28	TRBJ1-5	ASRYRGAGQPQH
TRBV4-3	TRBJ2-3	ASSQAGQKGDTQY
TRBV9	TRBJ2-6	ASREGGTGANVLT
TRBV25-1	TRBJ2-7	ASSESGGRSYEQY
TRBV7-3	TRBJ2-5	ASSFNGIDRGGTQY
TRBV4-3	TRBJ2-1	ASSRDYPGGNEQF
TRBV2	TRBJ1-6	ASKAGLISPLH
TRBV4-3	TRBJ2-1	ASSSHGFDEQF
TRBV2	TRBJ2-4	ASSSDRGNIQY
TRBV4-3	TRBJ2-7	ASSRDRAGSYEQY
TRBV5-1	TRBJ2-7	ASSLIPAGREQY
TRBV5-1	TRBJ1-5	ASSLTGIGNQPQH
TRBV5-5	TRBJ1-5	ASSLVGTANQPQH
TRBV4-2	TRBJ2-3	ASRDRGTDTQY
TRBV7-9	TRBJ1-4	ASSSSGVGTEKLF
TRBV28	TRBJ2-7	ASSSTGGSSSYEQY
TRBV7-3	TRBJ2-1	ASSSGGSATGEQF
TRBV6-1	TRBJ2-1	ASSEYSAADGEQF
TRBV11-2	TRBJ2-1	ASSSRLAVNEQF
TRBV5-1	TRBJ1-4	ASSKWEGMNEKLF
TRBV11-2	TRBJ2-2	ASSLAGTNTGELF
TRBV2	TRBJ1-2	ASTRRSYNYGYT
TRBV2	TRBJ2-3	ASSAGPGAGGSDTQY